This is a list of T cell receptor beta chains from one sample in a study of T-cell reconstitution after alpha-beta-depleted transplantation in children. One entry per CDR3 protein results from TCRdb running MiXCR on the PCR reads. The sample holds hundreds of thousands of distinct CDR3 sequences; around a third are singletons and the top ten take less than 2.5%. The sample here was PBMCs from the stem cell graft donor, taken from the stem cell graft. These receptors all come from a human donor who donated a stem cell graft to a child with aplastic anemia. The CDR3 runs from the conserved cysteine through the conserved F or W. The D gene is left open where the match is weak. The size entry is marked missing in some rows and otherwise reads once, few, many or a size class.

abundance	v_gene	j_gene	len	d_gene	CDR3nt	CDR3aa
.	TRBV30	TRBJ2-7	15	TRBD1	TGTGCCTGGGCCCCGAAGGGACAGGGGAGTCACGAGCAGTACTTC	CAWAPKGQGSHEQYF
.	TRBV20-1	TRBJ1-2	11	.	TGCAGTGCTAGTGCGGGATATGGCTACACCTTC	CSASAGYGYTF
once	TRBV7-2	TRBJ1-2	15	TRBD1	TGTGCCAGCAGCTCTGGGACAGGCTACGGCTATGGCTACACCTTC	CASSSGTGYGYGYTF
.	TRBV4-3	TRBJ2-3	13	.	TGCGCCAGCAGCCGCAACCCGGGATGGGAGTGGTATTTT	CASSRNPGWEWYF
.	TRBV27	TRBJ2-2	13	.	TGTGCCAGCAGTTTGGGGCGGTTCGGGGAGCTGTTTTTT	CASSLGRFGELFF
few	TRBV9	TRBJ2-5	12	.	TGTGCCAGCAGCGCGGATATGGAGACCCAGTACTTC	CASSADMETQYF
.	TRBV18	TRBJ1-2	17	TRBD1	TGTGCCAGCTCACCACTGAGGACAGGGGATTCTAACTATGGCTACACCTTC	CASSPLRTGDSNYGYTF
.	TRBV7-2	TRBJ1-4	16	TRBD1	TGTGCCAGCAGCTTAGGGGTCTGGGACAGGGGAGAAAAACTGTTTTTT	CASSLGVWDRGEKLFF
.	TRBV29-1	TRBJ2-1	19	TRBD2	TGCAGCGTTATTGGGTGGCTAGCGGGAGAGACCCGATGGGACAATGAGCAGTTCTTC	CSVIGWLAGETRWDNEQFF
few	TRBV28	TRBJ2-1	13	.	TGTGCCAGCAGTTCATATACTTACAATGAGCAGTTCTTC	CASSSYTYNEQFF
.	TRBV27	TRBJ1-2	16	TRBD1	TGTGCCAGCAGGCCTACTTGGAGACAGGGGGTTGGCGGCTACACCTTC	CASRPTWRQGVGGYTF
.	TRBV20-1	TRBJ2-7	14	.	TGCAGTGCTAGACCCAAACCGAGCTCCTACGAGCAGTACTTC	CSARPKPSSYEQYF
.	TRBV3-1	TRBJ2-3	14	.	TGTGCCAGCAGCCAAGGAGGGGGGGAAGATACGCAGTATTTT	CASSQGGGEDTQYF
.	TRBV11-2	TRBJ2-3	14	TRBD2	TGTGCCAGCAGCCGGAATCGGGGGGGTGATACGCAGTATTTT	CASSRNRGGDTQYF
.	TRBV7-6	TRBJ2-6	15	.	TGTGCCAGCAGCCCGAGCCTCTCTGGGGCCAACGTCCTGACTTTC	CASSPSLSGANVLTF
.	TRBV12-3/TRBV12-4	TRBJ2-2	12	.	TGTGCCACCGGTACGGGGCGCGGGGAGCTGTTTTTT	CATGTGRGELFF
.	TRBV24-1	TRBJ1-1	16	TRBD1	TGTGCCACCAGTGACTTACCCGGGACAGAGAACACTGAAGCTTTCTTT	CATSDLPGTENTEAFF
.	TRBV4-3	TRBJ2-1	15	.	TGCGCCAGCAGCGGGGACTCGAGCTCCTACAATGAGCAGTTCTTC	CASSGDSSSYNEQFF
few	TRBV18	TRBJ2-5	16	TRBD2	TGTGCCAGCTCACCAGGGCCAGCGGGGAACCAAGAGACCCAGTACTTC	CASSPGPAGNQETQYF
.	TRBV12-3/TRBV12-4	TRBJ1-2	15	.	TGTGCCAGCAGTCTACGACAGGCCCGGAGCTATGGCTACACCTTC	CASSLRQARSYGYTF
few	TRBV7-2	TRBJ2-5	14	TRBD2	TGTGCCAGCAGCTTAGGTGTGGGAGGGGAGACCCAGTACTTC	CASSLGVGGETQYF
.	TRBV30	TRBJ2-6	15	.	TGTGCCTGGAGGTTGGTAGGGACTGGGGCCAACGTCCTGACTTTC	CAWRLVGTGANVLTF
.	TRBV5-5	TRBJ2-5	15	.	TGTGCCAGCAGCTTGGGACTGACAGCGAAAGAGACCCAGTACTTC	CASSLGLTAKETQYF
.	TRBV9	TRBJ2-3	16	TRBD1	TGTGCCAGCAGCGTTGGAGGACAGGGAGGCACAGATACGCAGTATTTT	CASSVGGQGGTDTQYF
few	TRBV24-1	TRBJ2-1	20	TRBD2	TGTGCCACCAGTGGAACTAGCGGGAGTACTGACTTCAACTCCTACAATGAGCAGTTCTTC	CATSGTSGSTDFNSYNEQFF
.	TRBV5-4	TRBJ2-7	12	TRBD2	TGTGCCAGCAGCTGGGGGGGGTACGAGCAGTACTTC	CASSWGGYEQYF
few	TRBV27	TRBJ2-5	14	.	TGTGCCAGCAGTCCAAATCCCGGGGGAGAGACCCAGTACTTC	CASSPNPGGETQYF